These 29 T cell receptor beta chains were sequenced from one sample in a study of blood T cell repertoires in COVID-19. The repertoire was sequenced with immunoSEQ multiplex PCR; TCRdb's copy has only in-frame clones and lacks some. The table includes about 42,000 clones, around 88% detected once. The sequenced material came from peripheral blood. These receptors were taken from a human donor in a cohort sampled during active COVID-19.

The sample holds one count of this clone. The chain combines TRBV2 with TRBJ2-3, with a weak D call TRBD1 (5 bases). The V and J ends lost 8 bases and 0 bases respectively, with 15 bases between them. In germline, CDR1 is SNHLY, CDR2 FYNNEI. The CDR3 length is 15 residues. This chain's CDR3 is CASWAGRLSTDTQYF. The CDR3 nucleotides are TGTGCCAGCTGGGCAGGGCGGTTGAGCACAGATACGCAGTATTTT. Full variable domain (outside the CDR3, taken from reference TRBV2 and TRBJ2-3): EPEVTQTPSHQVTQMGQEVILRCVPISNHLYFYWYRQILGQKVEFLVSFYNNEISEKSEIFDDQFSVERPDGSNFTLKIRSTKLEDSAMYFCASWAGRLSTDTQYFGPGTRLTVL.

The chain combines TRBV30 with TRBJ2-3, with 8 bases identical to TRBD1. The V and J ends lost 2 bases and 2 bases, in that order; junction bases with no gene match: 9. The CDR3 sequence is 16 residues long. In germline, CDR1 is GTSNPN, CDR2 SVGIG (reference sequence). CDR3 sequence: CAWSPIGQGTTDTQYF. CDR3 coding DNA: TGTGCCTGGAGTCCGATTGGACAGGGCACCACAGATACGCAGTATTTT.

The genes are TRBV5-1 and TRBJ1-1; D is possibly TRBD1 (6 bases). CDR3 size: 15 residues. V gave up 1 base and J gave up 4 bases, with 14 bases separating them. CDR1 is SGHRS and CDR2 is YFSETQ in the germline V gene. CDR3 in amino acids: CASSLIGRQATEAFF. CDR3 nucleotide sequence: TGCGCCAGCAGCTTGATAGGGCGACAGGCCACTGAAGCTTTCTTT.

This clone has a single count. The chain carries TRBV13 and TRBJ2-3; D is unresolved. The CDR3 runs 18 residues. Germline CDR1 is PRHDT and CDR2 is FYEKMQ (reference sequence). Trimming stripped 5 bases from V and 0 bases from J, with 21 bases between. In DNA, the CDR3 is TGTGCCAGCAGCGCTCAGCAGGTGACCAGGTGGAGCACAGATACGCAGTATTTT. Translation gives CASSAQQVTRWSTDTQYF.

As DNA, the CDR3 is TGTGCCAGCAGCCAACGGTTTGGGACAGGGGGCGGCGAGACCCAGTACTTC. Its translation: CASSQRFGTGGGETQYF. The chain employs TRBV7-9 and TRBJ2-5; TRBD1 agrees at 12 bases. CDR1 SEHNR and CDR2 FQNEAQ come from the germline V gene (reference sequence). After removal of 5 bases from V and 5 bases from J, the junction contained 12 bases not matched to a gene. There are 17 residues in the CDR3.

This clone has just a few counts. V gene TRBV4-1 combines with J gene TRBJ2-3; 8 bases match TRBD2. Germline V gives CDR1 MGHRA, CDR2 YSYEKL. The CDR3 is 16 amino acids. The ends lost 2 bases at V and 2 bases at J; junction bases unmatched: 6. CDR3 sequence: CASSQKAGVITDTQYF. DNA of the CDR3: TGCGCCAGCAGCCAAAAAGCGGGGGTAATCACAGATACGCAGTATTTT.

The chain has TRBV6-6 and TRBJ2-7; possible D gene TRBD2, 5 bases. CDR1 and CDR2 (germline): MNHNY, SVGAGI (reference sequence). Trimming pared 0 bases from V and 6 bases from J, leaving 12 bases between. The CDR3 sequence is 14 residues long. CDR3 sequence reads: CASSYSPRVGEQYF. The CDR3 DNA sequence: TGTGCCAGCAGTTACTCGCCGAGGGTTGGCGAGCAGTACTTC.

This sequence joins TRBV5-5 and TRBJ2-3; 7 bases line up with TRBD1. The CDR3 has 14 amino acids. V lost 4 bases and J lost 6; bases outside the gene matches: 8. Germline V gene lookup returns CDR1 SGHKS and CDR2 YYEKEE (reference sequence). The CDR3 DNA sequence: TGTGCCAGCAGCCAGGGACAGCTCACGGATACGCAGTATTTT. It encodes CASSQGQLTDTQYF.

The chain has TRBV11-2 and TRBJ2-3, with 16 bases aligning to TRBD2. The CDR3 runs 19 residues. With 2 bases clipped from V and 9 bases from J, the junction kept 14 bases outside the gene matches. Per the germline V gene, CDR1 is SGHAT and CDR2 is FQNNGV. DNA of the CDR3: TGTGCCAGCAGCTTAACCTCCGGGACTAGCGGGGGGGCCGCCGGAACGCAGTATTTT. Its translation is CASSLTSGTSGGAAGTQYF.

The chain uses TRBV12-3 or TRBV12-4 and TRBJ1-5; D is ambiguous. CDR3 length: 12 residues. Trimming stripped 6 bases from V and 5 bases from J, with 8 bases between. The CDR3 protein is CASRKTDQPQHF. For the CDR3, the DNA is TGTGCCAGCAGAAAAACTGATCAGCCCCAGCATTTT.

This clone appeared once. The rearrangement uses TRBV30 and TRBJ2-3; D is perhaps TRBD2 (6 bases). The CDR3 loop spans 14 amino acids. V lost 4 bases and J 0 bases, leaving 11 bases between the germline ends. In germline, CDR1 is GTSNPN, CDR2 SVGIG (reference sequence). Written as DNA, the CDR3 is TGTGCCTGGATATGGGGAGGTAGCACAGATACGCAGTATTTT. Its translation: CAWIWGGSTDTQYF.

To note about this clone: The same CDR3 is also encoded by other DNA sequences in this sample. The V gene is TRBV10-3, the J gene TRBJ2-7, with D tentatively TRBD1 (6 bases). This CDR3 is 12 amino acids long. Germline V CDR1 and CDR2: ENHRY, SYGVKD. Between the trimmed V and J ends, which lost 6 bases and 3 bases, there was a span of 9 bases. CDR3 nucleotides: TGTGCCATCAGCGAACAGGGCTACGAGCAGTACTTC. Protein product: CAISEQGYEQYF.

Points on this clone: Other nucleotide sequences in the sample specify the same CDR3. The V gene is TRBV4-1, the J gene TRBJ2-7; 7 positions agree with TRBD1. Germline V gene data show CDR1 as MGHRA and CDR2 as YSYEKL. The CDR3 consists of 18 residues. With V trimmed by 3 bases and J by 5 bases, 19 bases remained unmatched. The CDR3 nucleotides read TGCGCCAGCAGCCAGGACCTGAGGCTAGGGGACAGTATAAACGAGCAGTACTTC. Its protein product is CASSQDLRLGDSINEQYF.

V and J are TRBV30 and TRBJ2-5; possible D gene TRBD2, 6 bases. Trimming took 1 base from V and 5 from J, leaving 14 bases between them. The germline V gene has CDR1 GTSNPN and CDR2 SVGIG (reference sequence). The CDR3 length is 14 residues. The CDR3 DNA reads as TGTGCCTGGAGTGACCTGACTAGAGGGGAGACCCAGTACTTC. Translated, it gives CAWSDLTRGETQYF.

Here the CDR3 DNA reads TGTGCCAGCCACGGGGGAAACTCTGGAAACACCATATATTTT. Translated: CASHGGNSGNTIYF. The chain joins TRBV6-5 to TRBJ1-3; a possible D gene is TRBD1 (5 bases). Germline V gene sequence: CDR1 MNHEY, CDR2 SVGAGI. V dropped 8 bases and J dropped 0 bases, with 11 bases sitting between them. This CDR3 contains 14 residues.

The chain recombines TRBV4-3 with TRBJ2-2; TRBD2 agrees at 7 bases. V was clipped by 0 bases and J by 7 bases; unmatched bases: 8. Looked up from germline, CDR1 is LGHNA and CDR2 is YSLEER. The CDR3 extends over 16 amino acids. The CDR3 DNA reads as TGCGCCAGCAGCCAAGATGCCAGCGGGGACGGCGGGGAGCTGTTTTTT. Amino acids: CASSQDASGDGGELFF.

In this sample, this clone is medium-sized (0.01 to 0.1%). V gene TRBV27 combines with J gene TRBJ2-1; TRBD2 matches 16 bases. The CDR3 is 19 amino acids. V shed 5 bases, J shed 5 bases, and the junction held 12 bases outside the gene matches. Germline V gives CDR1 MNHEY, CDR2 SMNVEV (reference sequence). CDR3 in DNA: TGTGCCAGCAGTCCCGGGACTAGCGGGGGGGCCTGGAGTCACAATGAGCAGTTCTTC. It translates to CASSPGTSGGAWSHNEQFF.

The sample holds a few counts of this clone. CDR3 sequence reads: CASSEDSSGANVLTF. The CDR3 DNA sequence: TGTGCCAGCAGTGAAGACAGCTCTGGGGCCAACGTCCTGACTTTC. This chain joins TRBV6-1 and TRBJ2-6; no firm D call. CDR1 is MNHNS, CDR2 SASEGT, per germline. The CDR3 covers 15 residues. Trimming stripped 1 base from V and 0 bases from J, with 4 bases between.

CDR3 nucleotide sequence: TGTGCCAGCAGCCACGGGACAGGGACACACACTGAAGCTTTCTTT. Translating it yields CASSHGTGTHTEAFF. The chain employs TRBV11-1 and TRBJ1-1; 9 nucleotides line up with TRBD1. The CDR3 contains 15 residues. Germline CDR1 is SGHAT and CDR2 is FQDESV (reference sequence). V lost 5 bases, J lost 3 bases, and 7 bases stayed unmatched.

The rearrangement joins TRBV3-1 (or the pseudogene TRBV3-2) to TRBJ2-2; 8 bases are a match to TRBD2. Per the germline V gene, CDR1 is LGHDT and CDR2 is YNNKEL (reference sequence). J lost 2 bases, V lost 1 base, and 3 bases had no gene match. This CDR3 comprises 16 residues. The CDR3 DNA reads TGTGCCAGCAGCCAAGTCAGCGGGAGCAACACCGGGGAGCTGTTTTTT. This codes for CASSQVSGSNTGELFF.

V gene TRBV18 combines with J gene TRBJ1-1; the match to TRBD1 covers 12 bases. The V gene's germline CDR1 is KGHSH and CDR2 LQKENI. J was trimmed by 10 bases and V by 1 base; bases with no gene match: 4. This CDR3 spans 14 amino acids. CDR3 amino acids: CASSPQGQGASAFF. The CDR3 bases are TGTGCCAGCTCACCACAGGGACAGGGGGCCTCAGCTTTCTTT.

This sequence joins TRBV6-1 and TRBJ1-2, with TRBD1 identical over 7 bases. Germline trimming cut 1 base from V and 7 bases from J; bases unmatched to any gene: 15. Germline V gene sequence: CDR1 MNHNS, CDR2 SASEGT. The CDR3 is 17 residues long. In DNA form, the CDR3 reads TGTGCCAGCAGTGAAGACGGTAGGGGGCACTCCAGAATTGGCTACACCTTC. This encodes CASSEDGRGHSRIGYTF.

The chain has TRBV28 and TRBJ1-6; 8 bases fit TRBD1. Germline V lookup: CDR1 MDHEN, CDR2 SYDVKM. CDR3 length equals 14 residues. V lost 7 bases, J lost 6 bases, and 5 bases stayed unmatched. CDR3 protein: CASKRTGSNSPLHF. For the CDR3, the DNA is TGTGCCAGCAAAAGGACAGGGAGTAATTCACCCCTCCACTTT. The full variable domain, with the rest looked up from reference TRBV28 and TRBJ1-6, is DVKVTQSSRYLVKRTGEKVFLECVQDMDHENMFWYRQDPGLGLRLIYFSYDVKMKEKGDIPEGYSVSREKKERFSLILESASTNQTSMYLCASKRTGSNSPLHFGNGTRLTVT.

CDR3: CASSVTSRGNTGELFF. DNA for the CDR3: TGTGCCAGCAGCGTAACATCCAGGGGGAACACCGGGGAGCTGTTTTTT. This rearrangement joins TRBV11-3 to TRBJ2-2; weak D call: TRBD1 (6 bases). Trimming removed 5 bases from V and 1 base from J, with 14 bases in between. The germline CDR1 and CDR2 sequences are SGHNT and YENEEA. The CDR3 contains 16 residues.

V is TRBV21-1 and J is TRBJ1-2; whether TRBD1, the table's D call, matches the DNA was not checked. TRBV21-1 is a pseudogene segment. CDR3 length: 16 residues. The CDR3 protein is CASKDEQGISNYGYTF. CDR3 in DNA: TGTGCCAGCAAAGACGAACAGGGAATATCTAACTATGGCTACACCTTC.

The rearrangement links TRBV18 to TRBJ1-3; D ambiguous. The V end was cut by 2 bases, the J end by 0 bases, with 8 bases between. Looked up from germline, CDR1 is KGHSH and CDR2 is LQKENI. The CDR3 is 15 amino acids. CDR3 amino acids: CASSPSDSSGNTIYF. In DNA, the CDR3 is TGTGCCAGCTCACCATCTGATAGCTCTGGAAACACCATATATTTT.

This clone was picked up a small number of times. This chain connects TRBV4-1 to TRBJ2-7, with D perhaps matching TRBD2 (6 bases). The CDR3 has 14 amino acids. Germline-derived CDR1 and CDR2 are MGHRA and YSYEKL. Trimming removed 4 bases at V and 0 bases at J, with 10 bases between. The CDR3 sequence is CASSRGTDSYEQYF. The CDR3, as DNA: TGCGCCAGCAGCCGCGGGACGGACTCCTACGAGCAGTACTTC.

The chain has TRBV12-1 and TRBJ1-5; the table calls TRBD1, which could not be checked here. TRBV12-1 is tagged as a pseudogene. The CDR3 loop spans 14 amino acids. The CDR3 nucleotides are TGTGCCACTCACTTCCGACACCGCAATCAGCCCCAGCATTTT. As protein: CATHFRHRNQPQHF.

The chain links TRBV11-2 to TRBJ2-7; 12 bases align to TRBD2. CDR1 and CDR2 (germline): SGHAT, FQNNGV. The V gene end was trimmed by 4 bases and the J gene end by 4 bases; junction bases not matched to a gene: 11. The CDR3 loop spans 17 amino acids. This CDR3 is CASSSSRTSGIIYEQYF. CDR3 DNA: TGTGCCAGCAGCTCGTCCCGGACTAGCGGGATCATATACGAGCAGTACTTC.